Each of the 18 T cell receptor beta chains below was sequenced from the same sample in a study of T-cell memory formation after mild COVID-19 (dated by TCRdb to 2020 to 2023). Library preparation employed 5' RACE. The run used an Illumina NovaSeq 6000. TCRdb cleaned the public reads at Q25 with fastp, built clones with MiXCR and kept in-frame beta chains. Identical CDR3 protein sequences are pooled into one entry, listed with their most common genes and DNA. This sample is represented by hundreds of thousands of distinct CDR3 sequences; around 21% of them were singletons. The top ten clones comprise approximately 12% of the sample. Sequences were obtained from PBMCs or a T cell subset sorted from them (not recorded which). The receptors shown here come from an adult woman who had mild COVID-19 (a few samples of this study predate the infection). The sample titles of this study are shuffled in the database, so cell type and time point are left out; the donor was told from shared clones.

This clonotype was seen only a few times. The chain links TRBV5-1 to TRBJ2-6, with a tentative D call TRBD1 (6 bases). Trimming stripped 4 bases from V and 1 base from J, with 12 bases between. The CDR3 spans 16 residues. The germline gives CDR1 SGHRS, CDR2 YFSETQ. CDR3 residues: CASSTGQFSGANVLTF. The CDR3 bases are TGCGCCAGCAGCACCGGACAGTTTTCTGGGGCCAACGTCCTGACTTTC.

In the case of this clonotype: A junction end diverges from the germline sequence, so it may reflect a read error. V and J are TRBV6-5 and TRBJ2-7; perhaps TRBD2 as D (5 bases). CDR1 MNHEY and CDR2 SVGAGI come from the germline V gene. The length of the CDR3 is 16 residues. The CDR3, as DNA: TGTGCCAGCAGTTACTCGATTCAAGGGAGCTCCCACGAGCAGTACTTC. This gives the protein CASSYSIQGSSHEQYF.

This clonotype has more than one count but fewer than ten. V and J are TRBV12-3 or TRBV12-4 and TRBJ1-1, with TRBD1 matching over 11 bases. This CDR3 spans 13 amino acids. V was clipped by 6 bases and J by 10 bases; unmatched bases: 7. CDR3 residues: CASSSDRGLGAFF. For the CDR3, the DNA is TGTGCCAGCAGCTCGGACAGGGGGCTGGGAGCTTTCTTT.

The chain recombines TRBV21-1 with TRBJ2-7; the tabulated D call, TRBD1, remains unverified against the DNA. TRBV21-1 is a recognized pseudogene. There are 14 residues in the CDR3. CDR3 sequence: CASSKAEGRGRPQF. CDR3 sequence (DNA): TGTGCCAGCAGCAAAGCGGAAGGGAGGGGGCGTCCCCAATTC.

The rearrangement uses TRBV10-3 and TRBJ2-3; the D gene is possibly TRBD2 (5 bases). Germline V gene lookup returns CDR1 ENHRY and CDR2 SYGVKD. With 5 bases removed from V and 2 bases from J, the gap between germline ends came to 11 bases. This CDR3 is built from 14 residues. The DNA of the CDR3 is TGTGCCATCAGTCCACGGACTGACACAGATACGCAGTATTTT. It yields the protein CAISPRTDTDTQYF.

V is TRBV5-1 and J is TRBJ2-5, with 7 bases aligning to TRBD1. CDR3 length: 15 residues. Germline V lookup: CDR1 SGHRS, CDR2 YFSETQ. Trimming removed 4 bases from V and 2 bases from J; junction bases left unmatched: 8. The CDR3 protein is CASSRRGRGQETQYF. For the CDR3, the DNA is TGCGCCAGCAGCCGGCGTGGCAGGGGGCAAGAGACCCAGTACTTC.

This clonotype has a single count. The genes are TRBV6-2 or TRBV6-3 and TRBJ1-6; TRBD1 aligns across 7 bases. This CDR3 comprises 15 residues. The V gene end was trimmed by 7 bases and the J gene end by 7 bases; junction bases not matched to a gene: 10. Germline V gives CDR1 MNHEY, CDR2 SVGEGT. CDR3 nucleotide sequence: TGTGCCAGCACCCCCCGGGAGGGGGCGAATTCACCCCTCCACTTT. It yields the protein CASTPREGANSPLHF.

This chain joins TRBV14 and TRBJ1-5; D is possibly TRBD1 (5 bases). The CDR3 runs to 9 residues. Between the trimmed V and J ends, which lost 4 bases and 15 bases, there was a span of 7 bases. CDR1 SGHDN and CDR2 FVKESK come from the germline V gene. CDR3 sequence: CASSLRGHF. CDR3 bases: TGTGCCAGCAGCCTAAGGGGGCATTTT.

The chain joins TRBV5-6 to TRBJ2-1, with 8 bases identical to TRBD1. Per germline, CDR1 SGHDT and CDR2 YYEEEE. This CDR3 is 15 amino acids long. The ends lost 3 bases at V and 5 bases at J; junction bases unmatched: 7. This CDR3 reads CASSSVGQANNEQFF. CDR3 coding DNA: TGTGCCAGCAGCTCAGTGGGACAGGCTAACAATGAGCAGTTCTTC.

The table lists this clonotype with a few counts. This chain links TRBV3-1 with TRBJ2-1; 11 bases line up with TRBD2. The CDR3 consists of 16 residues. Per germline, CDR1 LGHDT and CDR2 YNNKEL (reference sequence). V lost 4 bases to trimming and J lost 8 bases; unmatched junction nucleotides: 10. The CDR3 DNA sequence: TGTGCCAGCAGCCTATCAAGACTAGCGGGACGTCATGAGCAGTTCTTC. Amino acids: CASSLSRLAGRHEQFF.

This sequence joins TRBV20-1 and TRBJ2-7; D might be TRBD1 (5 bases). The ends were cut back, 3 bases at V and 6 bases at J, with 15 bases in the middle. CDR1 DFQATT and CDR2 SNEGSKA come from the germline V gene (reference sequence). The CDR3 sequence is 13 residues long. CDR3 amino acids: CSARRTTYSEQYF. CDR3 in DNA: TGCAGTGCTAGGAGGACAACTTATAGCGAGCAGTACTTC.

The chain carries TRBV5-5 and TRBJ2-4, with D uncertain. The germline CDR1 and CDR2 sequences are SGHKS and YYEKEE (reference sequence). V lost 4 bases and J 6 bases, leaving 11 bases between the germline ends. The CDR3 sequence is 13 residues long. The CDR3: CASSMDWGNIQYF. CDR3 bases: TGTGCCAGCAGCATGGATTGGGGAAACATTCAGTACTTC.

This clonotype has a handful of counts. CDR3 bases: TGTGCCAGCAGCTCAACGAGGGTTTCCAACTATGGCTACACCTTC. Translated: CASSSTRVSNYGYTF. The chain combines TRBV7-8 with TRBJ1-2; D ambiguous. There are 15 residues in the CDR3. Per the germline V gene, CDR1 is SGHVS and CDR2 is FQNEAQ. V was trimmed by 4 bases and J by 2 bases, leaving 14 bases between them.

The chain is built from TRBV6-6 and TRBJ1-1, with D perhaps matching TRBD1 (6 bases). The CDR3 consists of 17 residues. The germline V gene has CDR1 MNHNY and CDR2 SVGAGI (reference sequence). With 0 bases removed from V and 4 bases from J, the gap between germline ends came to 18 bases. The CDR3: CASSYSMGGQRATEAFF. The CDR3 DNA reads as TGTGCCAGCAGTTACTCGATGGGAGGACAGAGGGCCACTGAAGCTTTCTTT.

This clonotype was observed a handful of times. This chain connects TRBV21-1 to TRBJ2-7. TRBV21-1 is a pseudogene locus. The CDR3 extends over 12 amino acids. The CDR3, as DNA: TGTGCCAGCAGTGGAAAGAACTACGAGCAGTACTTC. Translating gives CASSGKNYEQYF.

This clonotype was seen a few times. This chain joins TRBV20-1 and TRBJ2-4; D is undetermined. This CDR3 has 12 residues. V shed 0 bases and J shed 6 bases, with 6 bases lying between them. Per the germline V gene, CDR1 is DFQATT and CDR2 is SNEGSKA (reference sequence). CDR3 sequence reads: CSARDVTNIQYF. The CDR3 region has the DNA TGCAGTGCTAGAGATGTGACAAACATTCAGTACTTC.

This clonotype was counted between two and nine times. The chain employs TRBV7-9 and TRBJ2-3; D might be TRBD1 (5 bases). The germline V gene has CDR1 SEHNR and CDR2 FQNEAQ (reference sequence). V was cut by 9 bases and J by 5 bases, with 12 bases left in between. The CDR3 has 12 residues. The CDR3 sequence: CASRQGQDTQYF. The CDR3 DNA is TGTGCCAGTCGGCAGGGTCAAGATACGCAGTATTTT.

The CDR3 reads CSTGENYGYTF. CDR3 nucleotide sequence: TGCAGTACAGGAGAAAACTATGGCTACACCTTC. The V and J genes are TRBV20-1 and TRBJ1-2; possible D gene TRBD1, 5 bases. CDR1 is DFQATT and CDR2 is SNEGSKA in the germline V gene (reference sequence). CDR3 length: 11 residues. The ends were cut back, 8 bases at V and 2 bases at J, with 9 bases in the middle.